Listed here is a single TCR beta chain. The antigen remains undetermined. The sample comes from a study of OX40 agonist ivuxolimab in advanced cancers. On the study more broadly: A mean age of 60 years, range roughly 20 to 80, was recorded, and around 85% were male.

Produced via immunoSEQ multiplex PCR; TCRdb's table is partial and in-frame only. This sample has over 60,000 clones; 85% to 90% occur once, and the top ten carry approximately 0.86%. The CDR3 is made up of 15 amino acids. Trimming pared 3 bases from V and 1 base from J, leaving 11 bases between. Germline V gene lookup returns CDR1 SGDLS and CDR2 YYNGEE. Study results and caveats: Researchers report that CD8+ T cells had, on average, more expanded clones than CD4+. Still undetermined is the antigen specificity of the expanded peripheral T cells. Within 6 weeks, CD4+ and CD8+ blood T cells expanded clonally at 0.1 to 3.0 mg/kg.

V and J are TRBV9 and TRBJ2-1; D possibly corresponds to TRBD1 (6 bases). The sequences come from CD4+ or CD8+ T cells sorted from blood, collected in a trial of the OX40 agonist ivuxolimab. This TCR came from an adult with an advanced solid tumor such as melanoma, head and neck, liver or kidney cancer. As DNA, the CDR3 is TGTGCCAGCAGCGCTAGACAGGCATCCTACAATGAGCAGTTCTTC. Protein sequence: CASSARQASYNEQFF.